This T cell receptor (beta chain) is drawn from a study of blood T cell repertoires in COVID-19. The trim removed 11 bases at V and 9 bases at J, leaving 9 bases unmatched. This CDR3 has 13 amino acids. Germline V gene lookup returns CDR1 SGHVS and CDR2 FQNEAQ. Assay: immunoSEQ multiplex PCR; the TCRdb copy retains only in-frame clones and omits some. The profile covers under 200,000 clones, with around four fifths appearing a single time and around 2.1% taken by the ten largest. This receptor was identified in a woman older than 75 with acute or convalescent COVID-19. Sequencing input: peripheral blood. V gene TRBV7-8 combines with J gene TRBJ1-6; 8 positions agree with TRBD1. The CDR3 region is CAASTGGSSPLHF. In DNA form, the CDR3 reads TGTGCCGCCTCAACAGGGGGAAGTTCACCCCTCCACTTT.